This is a list of T cell receptor beta chains from one sample in a study of blood T cell repertoires in COVID-19. Sequencing used immunoSEQ multiplex PCR; TCRdb keeps in-frame clones, though not all of them. The sample includes roughly 280,000 clones, about 85% of them seen just once. Sequenced material: peripheral blood. The receptors were sampled from a man aged 18 to 35 with active or convalescent COVID-19. The CDR3 runs from the conserved cysteine through the conserved F or W. The D gene is left open where the match is weak. Size is stated for part of the rows, as once, few or many counts, or as a class when the clone is expanded.

abundance: few; v_gene: TRBV7-9; d_gene: TRBD1; j_gene: TRBJ1-3; CDR3aa: CASSFGQGSGNTIYF; CDR3nt: TGTGCCAGCAGCTTCGGACAGGGCTCTGGAAACACCATATATTTT
abundance: NA; v_gene: TRBV6-6; d_gene: TRBD1; j_gene: TRBJ2-7; CDR3aa: CASSYNQGARDEQYF; CDR3nt: TGTGCCAGCAGTTACAACCAGGGGGCGCGGGACGAGCAGTACTTC
abundance: NA; v_gene: TRBV3-1/TRBV3-2; d_gene: NA; j_gene: TRBJ1-4; CDR3aa: CASSQAATNEKLFF; CDR3nt: TGTGCCAGCAGCCAGGCTGCAACTAATGAAAAACTGTTTTTT
abundance: NA; v_gene: TRBV5-1; d_gene: NA; j_gene: TRBJ2-2; CDR3aa: CASSFPDTGELFF; CDR3nt: TGCGCCAGCAGCTTTCCAGACACCGGGGAGCTGTTTTTT
abundance: NA; v_gene: TRBV28; d_gene: TRBD1; j_gene: TRBJ1-2; CDR3aa: CASSSPGTGDDGYTF; CDR3nt: TGTGCCAGCAGTTCTCCCGGGACAGGGGACGACGGCTACACCTTC
abundance: NA; v_gene: TRBV28; d_gene: NA; j_gene: TRBJ2-5; CDR3aa: CASSLAQGRQETQYF; CDR3nt: TGTGCCAGCAGTTTAGCACAGGGAAGGCAAGAGACCCAGTACTTC
abundance: NA; v_gene: TRBV7-3; d_gene: TRBD1; j_gene: TRBJ2-6; CDR3aa: CASSFDGQVSGANVLTF; CDR3nt: TGTGCCAGCAGCTTCGACGGACAGGTCTCTGGGGCCAACGTCCTGACTTTC
abundance: few; v_gene: TRBV5-1; d_gene: NA; j_gene: TRBJ2-2; CDR3aa: CASSFRSGRTGELFF; CDR3nt: TGCGCCAGCAGCTTCAGGTCAGGGAGGACCGGGGAGCTGTTTTTT
abundance: NA; v_gene: TRBV5-1; d_gene: NA; j_gene: TRBJ2-2; CDR3aa: CASLTGVNTGELFF; CDR3nt: TGCGCCAGCTTGACAGGAGTAAACACCGGGGAGCTGTTTTTT
abundance: NA; v_gene: TRBV29-1; d_gene: NA; j_gene: TRBJ2-1; CDR3aa: CSVEGVTGVGNEQFF; CDR3nt: TGCAGCGTTGAGGGGGTGACGGGAGTTGGGAATGAGCAGTTCTTC
abundance: NA; v_gene: TRBV28; d_gene: TRBD2; j_gene: TRBJ2-1; CDR3aa: CASSLGLAGRLEQFF; CDR3nt: TGTGCCAGCAGTTTGGGACTAGCGGGACGGCTTGAGCAGTTCTTC
abundance: NA; v_gene: TRBV19; d_gene: NA; j_gene: TRBJ2-1; CDR3aa: CASRRTGRGEQFF; CDR3nt: TGTGCCAGTAGGCGGACAGGGAGGGGTGAGCAGTTCTTC
abundance: NA; v_gene: TRBV4-3; d_gene: TRBD2; j_gene: TRBJ2-2; CDR3aa: CASSQGGSGSGTGELFF; CDR3nt: TGCGCCAGCAGCCAGGGGGGTAGCGGGAGTGGGACCGGGGAGCTGTTTTTT
abundance: NA; v_gene: TRBV5-1; d_gene: NA; j_gene: TRBJ1-3; CDR3aa: CASSVASGTTTGNTIYF; CDR3nt: TGCGCCAGCAGCGTTGCATCCGGGACAACAACTGGAAACACCATATATTTT
abundance: few; v_gene: TRBV4-1; d_gene: NA; j_gene: TRBJ1-4; CDR3aa: CASSQTGQPLATNEKLFF; CDR3nt: TGCGCCAGCAGCCAAACCGGACAGCCATTAGCAACTAATGAAAAACTGTTTTTT
abundance: once; v_gene: TRBV6-5; d_gene: NA; j_gene: TRBJ1-6; CDR3aa: CASSHPINSPLHF; CDR3nt: TGTGCCAGCAGTCACCCTATTAATTCACCCCTCCACTTT
abundance: NA; v_gene: TRBV27; d_gene: TRBD2; j_gene: TRBJ2-1; CDR3aa: CASSPTSGRTSEQFF; CDR3nt: TGTGCCAGCAGTCCGACTAGCGGGAGGACGAGTGAGCAGTTCTTC
abundance: NA; v_gene: TRBV2; d_gene: NA; j_gene: TRBJ1-1; CDR3aa: CASSAQGSGTEAFF; CDR3nt: TGTGCCAGCAGTGCCCAGGGGAGTGGCACTGAAGCTTTCTTT
abundance: NA; v_gene: TRBV19; d_gene: TRBD2; j_gene: TRBJ2-1; CDR3aa: CASKRLGFGTSGRNEQFF; CDR3nt: TGTGCCAGTAAGAGGTTAGGTTTTGGGACTAGCGGGAGGAATGAGCAGTTCTTC
abundance: NA; v_gene: TRBV28; d_gene: TRBD1; j_gene: TRBJ1-3; CDR3aa: CASSFSGQGANTIYF; CDR3nt: TGTGCCAGCAGTTTCTCCGGACAGGGGGCGAACACCATATATTTT
abundance: NA; v_gene: TRBV25-1; d_gene: NA; j_gene: TRBJ1-6; CDR3aa: CASTRSGDGSPLHF; CDR3nt: TGTGCCAGCACCAGAAGCGGGGACGGGTCACCCCTCCACTTT
abundance: NA; v_gene: TRBV9; d_gene: TRBD1; j_gene: TRBJ2-5; CDR3aa: CASSYRDRGLETQYF; CDR3nt: TGTGCCAGCAGCTACCGGGACAGGGGTTTAGAGACCCAGTACTTC
abundance: NA; v_gene: TRBV29-1; d_gene: TRBD1; j_gene: TRBJ2-3; CDR3aa: CSVFRQGKDTQYF; CDR3nt: TGCAGCGTTTTTCGACAGGGTAAAGATACGCAGTATTTT
abundance: NA; v_gene: TRBV28; d_gene: TRBD1; j_gene: TRBJ2-6; CDR3aa: CASSRLGTGGDGANVLTF; CDR3nt: TGTGCCAGCAGCCGGTTGGGGACAGGGGGCGATGGGGCCAACGTCCTGACTTTC
abundance: NA; v_gene: TRBV24-1; d_gene: NA; j_gene: TRBJ1-2; CDR3aa: CATSDPAGSTYGYTF; CDR3nt: TGTGCCACCAGTGATCCAGCGGGCTCAACCTATGGCTACACCTTC
abundance: once; v_gene: TRBV28; d_gene: NA; j_gene: TRBJ1-5; CDR3aa: CASSWAQWGNQPQHF; CDR3nt: TGTGCCAGCAGTTGGGCACAGTGGGGCAATCAGCCCCAGCATTTT
abundance: NA; v_gene: TRBV2; d_gene: TRBD1; j_gene: TRBJ2-7; CDR3aa: CASMFWDRGYEQYF; CDR3nt: TGTGCCAGCATGTTTTGGGACAGGGGATACGAGCAGTACTTC
abundance: NA; v_gene: TRBV9; d_gene: NA; j_gene: TRBJ1-1; CDR3aa: CASSVAGAPNTEAFF; CDR3nt: TGTGCCAGCAGCGTAGCAGGGGCCCCGAACACTGAAGCTTTCTTT
abundance: NA; v_gene: TRBV30; d_gene: NA; j_gene: TRBJ1-1; CDR3aa: CAWRAGGYTEAFF; CDR3nt: TGTGCCTGGAGGGCCGGAGGATACACTGAAGCTTTCTTT
abundance: once; v_gene: TRBV3-1/TRBV3-2; d_gene: TRBD1; j_gene: TRBJ2-5; CDR3aa: CASSPEGQGQETQYF; CDR3nt: TGTGCCAGCAGCCCGGAGGGACAGGGCCAAGAGACCCAGTACTTC
abundance: NA; v_gene: TRBV29-1; d_gene: NA; j_gene: TRBJ1-1; CDR3aa: CRGGKEGTEAFF; CDR3nt: TGCAGGGGGGGTAAGGAGGGGACTGAAGCTTTCTTT
abundance: NA; v_gene: TRBV7-9; d_gene: TRBD1; j_gene: TRBJ1-1; CDR3aa: CASSLEGQGWDTEAFF; CDR3nt: TGTGCCAGCAGCTTAGAAGGACAGGGTTGGGACACTGAAGCTTTCTTT
abundance: NA; v_gene: TRBV4-3; d_gene: NA; j_gene: TRBJ1-2; CDR3aa: CASSQVRGGGGYTF; CDR3nt: TGCGCCAGCAGCCAAGTCCGGGGGGGAGGTGGCTACACCTTC
abundance: NA; v_gene: TRBV11-2; d_gene: TRBD1; j_gene: TRBJ1-2; CDR3aa: CASSSGTGENYGYTF; CDR3nt: TGTGCCAGCAGCTCCGGGACAGGGGAAAACTATGGCTACACCTTC
abundance: once; v_gene: TRBV14; d_gene: NA; j_gene: TRBJ2-5; CDR3aa: CASSRPTREETQYF; CDR3nt: TGTGCCAGCAGCCGGCCCACGCGGGAAGAGACCCAGTACTTC
abundance: NA; v_gene: TRBV5-5; d_gene: TRBD2; j_gene: TRBJ2-4; CDR3aa: CASSFWSGGLLAKNIQYF; CDR3nt: TGTGCCAGCAGCTTTTGGAGCGGGGGGCTCTTAGCCAAAAACATTCAGTACTTC
abundance: NA; v_gene: TRBV11-3; d_gene: TRBD2; j_gene: TRBJ2-1; CDR3aa: CASSLGGWAGGINEQFF; CDR3nt: TGTGCCAGCAGCTTAGGGGGTTGGGCGGGAGGAATAAATGAGCAGTTCTTC
abundance: NA; v_gene: TRBV6-5; d_gene: NA; j_gene: TRBJ1-2; CDR3aa: CASSPTILRGYTF; CDR3nt: TGTGCCAGCAGTCCGACTATATTACGTGGCTACACCTTC
abundance: NA; v_gene: TRBV19; d_gene: NA; j_gene: TRBJ2-4; CDR3aa: CASSREYQNIQYF; CDR3nt: TGTGCCAGTAGTCGGGAGTACCAAAACATTCAGTACTTC
abundance: NA; v_gene: TRBV24-1; d_gene: TRBD1; j_gene: TRBJ2-2; CDR3aa: CATGAITGTGVLADTGELFF; CDR3nt: TGTGCCACCGGAGCCATAACCGGGACAGGGGTTCTTGCGGACACCGGGGAGCTGTTTTTT
abundance: NA; v_gene: TRBV18; d_gene: NA; j_gene: TRBJ2-5; CDR3aa: CASSPPVAGFVETQYF; CDR3nt: TGTGCCAGCTCACCACCGGTGGCAGGGTTTGTAGAGACCCAGTACTTC
abundance: NA; v_gene: TRBV6-2/TRBV6-3; d_gene: NA; j_gene: TRBJ1-6; CDR3aa: CASSYDRALHF; CDR3nt: TGTGCCAGCAGTTACGACAGAGCCCTCCACTTT
abundance: NA; v_gene: TRBV4-1; d_gene: NA; j_gene: TRBJ1-2; CDR3aa: CASSQVNRVNYGYTF; CDR3nt: TGCGCCAGCAGCCAAGTAAACAGGGTCAACTATGGCTACACCTTC